This TCR beta chain came from a study of regulatory T cells in long-lasting Graves disease. General study findings and limits: Since the sample size was small, accuracy may have been reduced.

The time point was: persistent/refractory GD, antithyroid drugs over 5 years with positive TRAb. There was RNA extracted from PBMCs, and the TCR library was made from it. An endocrinology department in Xi'an, China, supplied the patients. This clonotype was counted many times. The antigen is unknown. To make TCR beta libraries, researchers used iRepertoire HTBI primers and Arm-PCR of CDR3 regions. In the study's own analysis: The samples included 60 to 65 TRBV and some 15 TRBJ segments. In TCRdb, the multiplex PCR reads were re-called with MiXCR into one record per CDR3 protein. For this entry, the V and J calls and clone size follow TCRdb and not the study's own pipeline. The profile shows 400,000 to 500,000 distinct CDR3 sequences, around a fifth of them singletons. After removal of 0 bases from V and 0 bases from J, the junction contained 3 bases not matched to a gene. Looked up from germline, CDR1 is LGHDT and CDR2 is YNNKEL (reference sequence). The CDR3 contains 16 residues.

The V gene is TRBV3-1, the J gene TRBJ2-5, with 8 bases matching TRBD2. The sequencing here drew on peripheral blood mononuclear cells (PBMCs), taken when the disease was refractory, from a patient treated with antithyroid drugs. This sequence originates from a female donor with Graves disease. CDR3 DNA: TGTGCCAGCAGCCAAGAGCGGGAGGTTTACCAAGAGACCCAGTACTTC. Amino acid sequence: CASSQEREVYQETQYF.